Below are 6 T cell receptor beta chains sequenced from a single sample in a study of human T cells and chemical hapten exposure. TCRdb analysed the RACE reads with MiXCR anew, one entry per CDR3 protein. The sample lists tens of thousands of distinct CDR3 sequences, under 13% occurring once. Time point indicated: patch test 2, 6 weeks after DPC sensitization. Treatment here: therapeutic diphenylcyclopropenone sensitization with weekly scalp DPC. The input for sequencing was whole blood, taken in connection with sensitization to the hapten diphenylcyclopropenone (DPC). The source is a woman aged 45-65 years with alopecia areata. Some clones in this sample may be carry-over from other donors' samples.

This clonotype was seen only a few times. V and J are TRBV2 and TRBJ2-7; the D is unclear. The ends were cut back, 8 bases at V and 2 bases at J, with 13 bases in the middle. Per the germline V gene, CDR1 is SNHLY and CDR2 is FYNNEI. The CDR3 length is 13 residues. The CDR3 here is CASGRGITYEQYF. The CDR3 nucleotides read TGTGCCAGCGGTAGAGGCATCACCTACGAGCAGTACTTC.

About this clonotype: The junction and the germline gene differ at one end; a read error may be behind it. The genes are TRBV3-1 and TRBJ2-1, with no clear D. The germline V gene has CDR1 LGHDT and CDR2 YNNKEL (reference sequence). The CDR3 length is 22 residues. The CDR3 protein is CASNQVSLFWTELQISYNEQFF. The CDR3 DNA reads TGTGCCAGCAACCAAGTGAGCTTGTTTTGGACGGAACTCCAAATATCCTACAATGAGCAGTTCTTC.

In this sample, this clonotype turned up a few times. V and J are TRBV11-1 and TRBJ2-1; 14 nucleotides match TRBD2. The CDR3 is made up of 20 amino acids. Germline CDR1 is SGHAT and CDR2 is FQDESV (reference sequence). V lost 4 bases and J lost 2; bases outside the gene matches: 13. This CDR3 reads CASSSWPGLAGVPTYNEQFF. The CDR3 nucleotides read TGTGCCAGCAGCTCCTGGCCGGGACTAGCGGGAGTACCCACCTACAATGAGCAGTTCTTC.

This clonotype has ten or more counts. This chain joins TRBV7-6 and TRBJ1-1; D unclear. The ends were cut back, 0 bases at V and 1 base at J, with 21 bases in the middle. There are 19 residues in the CDR3. CDR1 is SGHVS and CDR2 is FNYEAQ in the germline V gene. In DNA form, the CDR3 reads TGTGCCAGCAGCTTAGCCCCGGAACGGGCAGGCAGGCCGAACACTGAAGCTTTCTTT. It translates to CASSLAPERAGRPNTEAFF.

The chain uses TRBV20-1 and TRBJ2-1; 14 positions agree with TRBD2. This CDR3 contains 19 residues. After removal of 2 bases from V and 7 bases from J, the junction contained 16 bases not matched to a gene. Per the germline V gene, CDR1 is DFQATT and CDR2 is SNEGSKA (reference sequence). CDR3 residues: CSARLNKPGLAGASNEQFF. In nucleotides, the CDR3 is TGCAGTGCTAGATTGAATAAACCGGGACTAGCGGGAGCAAGTAATGAGCAGTTCTTC.

This clonotype has at least ten counts. The genes are TRBV4-2 and TRBJ2-1; 9 bases are shared with TRBD1. Trimming took 0 bases from V and 9 from J; bases not matched to a gene: 6. CDR1 is LGHNA and CDR2 is YNFKEQ in the germline V gene. The CDR3 runs 15 residues. In nucleotides, the CDR3 is TGTGCCAGCAGCCAAGACTGGACAGGGGATCCTGAGCAGTTCTTC. Encoded protein: CASSQDWTGDPEQFF.